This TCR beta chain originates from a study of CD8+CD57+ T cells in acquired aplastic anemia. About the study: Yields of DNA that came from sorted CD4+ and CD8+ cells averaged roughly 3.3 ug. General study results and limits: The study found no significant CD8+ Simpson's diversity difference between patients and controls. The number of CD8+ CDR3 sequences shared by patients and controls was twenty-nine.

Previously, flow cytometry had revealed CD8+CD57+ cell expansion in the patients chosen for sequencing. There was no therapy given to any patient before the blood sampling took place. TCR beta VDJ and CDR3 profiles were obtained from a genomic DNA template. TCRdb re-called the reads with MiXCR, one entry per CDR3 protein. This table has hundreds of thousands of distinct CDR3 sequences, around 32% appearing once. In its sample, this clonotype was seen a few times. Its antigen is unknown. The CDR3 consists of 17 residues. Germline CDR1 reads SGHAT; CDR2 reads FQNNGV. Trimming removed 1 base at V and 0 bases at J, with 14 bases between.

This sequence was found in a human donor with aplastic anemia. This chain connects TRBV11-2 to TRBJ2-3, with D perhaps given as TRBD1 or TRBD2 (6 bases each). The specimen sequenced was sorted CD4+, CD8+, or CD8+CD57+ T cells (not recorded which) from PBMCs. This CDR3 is CASSLGGASGSTDTQYF. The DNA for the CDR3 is TGTGCCAGCAGCTTAGGGGGGGCCAGCGGTAGCACAGATACGCAGTATTTT.